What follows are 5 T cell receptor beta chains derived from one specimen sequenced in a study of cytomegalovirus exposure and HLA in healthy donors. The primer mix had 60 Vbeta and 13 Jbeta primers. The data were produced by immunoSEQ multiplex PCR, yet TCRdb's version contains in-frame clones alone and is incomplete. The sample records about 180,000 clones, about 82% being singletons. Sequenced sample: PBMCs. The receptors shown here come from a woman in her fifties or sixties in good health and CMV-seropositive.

The DNA for the CDR3 is TGTGCCAGTACCCCGGGGAGAGATCGGGACACTGAAGCTTTCTTT. It codes for CASTPGRDRDTEAFF. The chain uses TRBV19 and TRBJ1-1; D gene ambiguous. This CDR3 region has 15 residues. V lost 7 bases and J lost 3, with 18 bases in between. The germline V gene has CDR1 LNHDA and CDR2 SQIVND (reference sequence).

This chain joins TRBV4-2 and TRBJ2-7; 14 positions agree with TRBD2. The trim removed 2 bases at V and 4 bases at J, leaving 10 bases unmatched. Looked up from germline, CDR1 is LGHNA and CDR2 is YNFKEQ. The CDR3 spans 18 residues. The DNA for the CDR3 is TGTGCCAGCAGCCAACAAAGCCGGGGACTAGCGGGAGCTTACGAGCAGTACTTC. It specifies CASSQQSRGLAGAYEQYF.

CDR3 coding DNA: TGCGCCAGCAGCCAAGAATATAGAGGAACCTACGAGCAGTACTTC. Its protein product is CASSQEYRGTYEQYF. The V gene is TRBV4-3, the J gene TRBJ2-7; the D is unclear. Germline lookup yields CDR1 LGHNA and CDR2 YSLEER. This CDR3 is 15 amino acids long. V lost 0 bases to trimming and J lost 2 bases, with 11 bases between them.

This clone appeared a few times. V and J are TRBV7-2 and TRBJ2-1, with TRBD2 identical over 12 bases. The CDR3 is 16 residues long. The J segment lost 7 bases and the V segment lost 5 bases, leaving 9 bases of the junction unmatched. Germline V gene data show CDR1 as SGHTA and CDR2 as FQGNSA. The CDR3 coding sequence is TGTGCCAGCAGCGGGGGACTAGCGGGCTACTCTAATGAGCAGTTCTTC. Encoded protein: CASSGGLAGYSNEQFF.

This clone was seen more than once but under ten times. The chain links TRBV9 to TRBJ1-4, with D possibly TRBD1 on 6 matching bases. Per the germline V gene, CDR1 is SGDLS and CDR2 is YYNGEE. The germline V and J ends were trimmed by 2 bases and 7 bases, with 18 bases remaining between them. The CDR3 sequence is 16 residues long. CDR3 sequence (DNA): TGTGCCAGCAGCGTTTCTGGGACAATCACAAGTGAAAAACTGTTTTTT. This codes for CASSVSGTITSEKLFF.